This TCR beta chain derives from a study of shared clonotypes between healthy human individuals. As for the study in general: Per donor, CD8 memory used one plate, CD8 naive used two, CD4 memory used three and CD4 naive used three. Broader study findings: Limitation of the genetic and exposure-history diversity represented came from the few donors.

Germline CDR1 SGHRS, CDR2 YFSETQ. This CDR3 spans 13 amino acids. The V end lost 3 bases, the J end lost 2 bases, and 7 bases lay between the germline ends. Some clones are missing from TCRdb's copy, which holds only in-frame ones; the method was immunoSEQ multiplex PCR. Counted here are about 1 million clones, 60% to 80% occurring once; the ten biggest clones make up approximately 1.5%. In regard to this clone: Its antigen remains unknown.

The V call is TRBV5-1, the J call TRBJ2-3; unclear D gene. This clonotype originated in a man between 18 and 35 years old in good health. The sequencing sample was made of memory CD4+ T cells sorted from blood. Documented subset: CD45RA-negative fraction. The CDR3 DNA reads as TGCGCCAGCAGCTATCGCTTCACAGATACGCAGTATTTT. Protein: CASSYRFTDTQYF. Full variable domain (missing parts from reference TRBV5-1 and TRBJ2-3): KAGVTQTPRYLIKTRGQQVTLSCSPISGHRSVSWYQQTPGQGLQFLFEYFSETQRNKGNFPGRFSGRQFSNSRSEMNVSTLELGDSALYLCASSYRFTDTQYFGPGTRLTVL.